These 7 T cell receptor beta chains came from one sample sequenced in a study of cytomegalovirus exposure and HLA in healthy donors (dated by TCRdb to 2016 to 2017). The library came from the immunoSEQ multiplex PCR assay. For the multiplex PCR, a mixture combining 60 forward primers for TCR Vbeta segments and 13 reverse primers for TCR Jbeta segments was used. This is the immuneACCESS table as TCRdb keeps it, with only in-frame sequences that have V and J called. A part of the clones is gone; compared with another copy, unresolved V genes explain less than half, and the rest is unexplained. In all, the sample holds 150,000 to 200,000 clones, and roughly four fifths of those were seen once. Around 2% of the sample rests with the top ten. Sequencing used PBMCs. These receptors came from a man younger than 30 in good health and CMV-seronegative.

This clone was recorded only once. The chain combines TRBV25-1 with TRBJ1-5; D is unclear. V was clipped by 3 bases and J by 4 bases, with 13 bases between them. The CDR3 has 15 residues. The germline V gene has CDR1 MGHDK and CDR2 SYGVNS. CDR3 protein: CASSEGGFENQPQHF. The CDR3 DNA reads TGTGCCAGCAGTGAGGGAGGGTTTGAAAATCAGCCCCAGCATTTT.

CDR3 in amino acids: CASSFGPLLSYNEQFF. CDR3 nucleotide sequence: TGTGCCAGCAGTTTTGGTCCACTTCTTTCCTACAATGAGCAGTTCTTC. This chain joins TRBV27 and TRBJ2-1; D uncertain. V was clipped by 3 bases and J by 1 base, with 13 bases between them. The CDR3 has 16 residues. In germline, CDR1 is MNHEY, CDR2 SMNVEV (reference sequence).

The chain recombines TRBV6-5 with TRBJ1-2; D unresolved. CDR1 is MNHEY, CDR2 SVGAGI, per germline. The CDR3 runs to 14 residues. Trimming pared 0 bases from V and 6 bases from J, leaving 11 bases between. CDR3 DNA sequence: TGTGCCAGCAGTTACTCGATTCCCGGGAATGGCTACACCTTC. This encodes CASSYSIPGNGYTF.

A note on this clone: Other DNA sequences in the same sample also yield this CDR3. The chain employs TRBV5-1 and TRBJ1-3, with D maybe TRBD1 (6 bases). Trimming took 5 bases from V and 4 from J, leaving 13 bases between them. The CDR3 runs 14 residues. CDR1 is SGHRS and CDR2 is YFSETQ in the germline V gene. In DNA form, the CDR3 reads TGCGCCAGCAGACCTTGGACAGACGGAAACACCATATATTTT. It is translated as CASRPWTDGNTIYF.

This chain connects TRBV7-3 to TRBJ2-1; 9 bases map to TRBD2. CDR1 is SGHTA, CDR2 FQGTGA, per germline. V lost 0 bases and J lost 0; bases outside the gene matches: 12. CDR3 length equals 20 residues. CDR3 residues: CASSLTGSSGAPSSYNEQFF. For the CDR3, the DNA is TGTGCCAGCAGCTTAACGGGGTCTAGCGGGGCCCCGAGCTCCTACAATGAGCAGTTCTTC.

The rearrangement joins TRBV12-5 to TRBJ1-2, with D possibly being TRBD1 (6 bases). V lost 7 bases, J lost 4 bases, and 13 bases lay in between. Per the germline V gene, CDR1 is LGHNT and CDR2 is FRNRAP. The CDR3 sequence is 13 residues long. CDR3 coding DNA: TGTGCTAGTGACAGTAAGGACAGCTATGGCTACACCTTC. Translated: CASDSKDSYGYTF.

This chain connects TRBV10-1 to TRBJ2-1; D ambiguous. Germline CDR1 reads WNHNN; CDR2 reads SYGVQD (reference sequence). Trimming removed 0 bases at V and 3 bases at J, with 3 bases between. The CDR3 runs 13 residues. The CDR3 bases are TGCGCCAGCAGTGAGTCCAGCTACAATGAGCAGTTCTTC. It specifies CASSESSYNEQFF.